Following are 4 T cell receptor beta chains from one sample sequenced in a study of cytomegalovirus exposure and HLA in healthy donors. 60 Vbeta and 13 Jbeta primers were used in PCR. Data came from immunoSEQ multiplex PCR; TCRdb stores just in-frame clones and leaves some out. Of roughly 180,000 clones listed, roughly 79% are singletons. Sequencing was performed on PBMCs. The receptors were sampled from a man between 50 and 59 years old in good health and CMV-seropositive.

The gene calls are TRBV27 and TRBJ1-2; D perhaps matches TRBD1 (5 bases). CDR3 length: 13 residues. The V gene's germline CDR1 is MNHEY and CDR2 SMNVEV (reference sequence). V lost 3 bases and J lost 4, with 9 bases in between. CDR3 residues: CASSFRQGYGYTF. In nucleotides, the CDR3 is TGTGCCAGCAGTTTCAGGCAGGGCTATGGCTACACCTTC.

J is TRBJ1-2 and V is TRBV4-2; D unresolved. The CDR3 extends over 16 amino acids. With 0 bases removed from V and 3 bases from J, the gap between germline ends came to 14 bases. CDR1 and CDR2 (germline): LGHNA, YNFKEQ. CDR3 nucleotide sequence: TGTGCCAGCAGCCAAGATTCTAACAAACTAGACTATGGCTACACCTTC. It translates to CASSQDSNKLDYGYTF.

V usage is TRBV5-1 and J usage is TRBJ1-1; 7 bases map to TRBD1. Trimming removed 1 base from V and 1 base from J; junction bases left unmatched: 4. Germline V gene data show CDR1 as SGHRS and CDR2 as YFSETQ. The CDR3 contains 15 residues. The CDR3 DNA reads TGCGCCAGCAGCTTGACGACAGGGCCGAACACTGAAGCTTTCTTT. This translates into CASSLTTGPNTEAFF.

The CDR3 region has the DNA TGTGCCAGCAGTTTGCAACAGGGGGCGCGGAAACTGTTTTTT. Encoded protein: CASSLQQGARKLFF. The chain carries TRBV28 and TRBJ1-4, with TRBD1 identical over 9 bases. The germline V gene has CDR1 MDHEN and CDR2 SYDVKM. The V segment lost 3 bases and the J segment 11 bases; nucleotides outside the gene matches: 7. This CDR3 is built from 14 residues.